These 17 T cell receptor beta chains came from one sample sequenced in a study of blood T cell repertoires in COVID-19. Assay: immunoSEQ multiplex PCR; the TCRdb copy retains only in-frame clones and omits some. The sample has about 230,000 clones, 70% to 90% seen once; the top ten hold about 0.93%. Source material: peripheral blood. These receptors were collected from a man aged 35-49 years with acute or convalescent COVID-19.

The gene calls are TRBV20-1 and TRBJ2-3; D not resolved. Per the germline V gene, CDR1 is DFQATT and CDR2 is SNEGSKA (reference sequence). This CDR3 region has 16 residues. Trimming removed 3 bases from V and 3 bases from J, with 19 bases in between. CDR3 DNA sequence: TGCAGTGCTAGTGGGCCGCCCACTATTAAGACAGATACGCAGTATTTT. Its translation is CSASGPPTIKTDTQYF.

The rearrangement joins TRBV5-4 to TRBJ2-7; D is unclear. The CDR3 is 15 residues long. V dropped 3 bases and J dropped 7 bases, with 20 bases sitting between them. Germline-derived CDR1 and CDR2 are SGHNT and YYREEE (reference sequence). CDR3 region: CASSSTSWAGREQYF. CDR3 DNA sequence: TGTGCCAGCAGCTCCACTTCCTGGGCAGGCCGAGAGCAGTACTTC.

This clone was found many times. This rearrangement joins TRBV7-3 to TRBJ2-2; maybe TRBD1 (5 bases). Per the germline V gene, CDR1 is SGHTA and CDR2 is FQGTGA. This CDR3 has 14 amino acids. V was shortened by 6 bases and J by 0 bases, with 8 bases between the two germline ends. CDR3 DNA sequence: TGTGCCAGCAGGGAAGGGGCGAACACCGGGGAGCTGTTTTTT. This translates into CASREGANTGELFF.

Only one count was recorded for this clone. The chain uses TRBV6-1 and TRBJ2-1; no definite D call. Per germline, CDR1 MNHNS and CDR2 SASEGT. The V end was cut by 6 bases, the J end by 3 bases, with 9 bases between. The length of the CDR3 is 13 residues. CDR3 coding DNA: TGTGCCAGCAGCCCTAGAGGCTACAATGAGCAGTTCTTC. This gives the protein CASSPRGYNEQFF.

The chain employs TRBV5-5 and TRBJ2-7; a weak D match, TRBD1 (5 bases). V shed 0 bases and J shed 2 bases, with 12 bases lying between them. From germline, CDR1 is SGHKS and CDR2 YYEKEE (reference sequence). The CDR3 extends over 15 amino acids. CDR3 residues: CASSLAQGTPYEQYF. The CDR3 DNA reads TGTGCCAGCAGCTTGGCCCAGGGAACCCCCTACGAGCAGTACTTC.

This rearrangement joins TRBV15 to TRBJ1-2, with TRBD1 as a possible D gene (6 bases). CDR3 length: 16 residues. V was shortened by 3 bases and J by 8 bases, with 22 bases between the two germline ends. Germline V CDR1 and CDR2: LNHNV, YYDKDF (reference sequence). CDR3 sequence: CATSRETGSQFGGYTF. In nucleotides, the CDR3 is TGTGCCACCAGCAGGGAAACAGGGAGTCAGTTTGGAGGCTACACCTTC. The full variable domain, with the rest looked up from reference TRBV15 and TRBJ1-2, is DAMVIQNPRYQVTQFGKPVTLSCSQTLNHNVMYWYQQKSSQAPKLLFHYYDKDFNNEADTPDNFQSRRPNTSFCFLDIRSPGLGDTAMYLCATSRETGSQFGGYTFGSGTRLTVV.

This chain connects TRBV6-1 to TRBJ1-6, with TRBD1 as a possible D gene (6 bases). The V gene lost 0 bases and the J gene lost 7 bases, with 7 bases spanning the gap. Germline CDR1 reads MNHNS; CDR2 reads SASEGT. This CDR3 contains 14 residues. The CDR3 loop is CASSEAQGNSPLHF. Written as DNA, the CDR3 is TGTGCCAGCAGTGAAGCGCAGGGGAATTCACCCCTCCACTTT.

This chain joins TRBV6-5 and TRBJ1-5; D might be TRBD1 (5 bases). Germline lookup yields CDR1 MNHEY and CDR2 SVGAGI. CDR3 size: 12 residues. V was clipped by 5 bases and J by 5 bases, with 7 bases between them. Written as DNA, the CDR3 is TGTGCCAGCAGTAAGGGGTATCAGCCCCAGCATTTT. Translation: CASSKGYQPQHF.

This clone was observed a few times. CDR3: CASSEQGTLNTIYF. The CDR3, as DNA: TGTGCCAGCAGCGAGCAGGGTACGCTAAACACCATATATTTT. The chain employs TRBV5-6 and TRBJ1-3; tentative D call: TRBD1 (5 bases). The length of the CDR3 is 14 residues. V was pared by 4 bases and J by 6 bases, with 14 bases between. CDR1 and CDR2 from the germline V gene are SGHDT and YYEEEE.

This sequence joins TRBV30 and TRBJ1-2; D call uncertain. The CDR3 spans 14 residues. The ends were cut back, 1 base at V and 1 base at J, with 10 bases in the middle. The germline V gene encodes CDR1 GTSNPN and CDR2 SVGIG (reference sequence). This chain's CDR3 is CAWSAGLINYGYTF. The CDR3 bases are TGTGCCTGGAGTGCCGGACTAATTAACTATGGCTACACCTTC.

This rearrangement joins TRBV25-1 to TRBJ1-2, with D possibly TRBD1 on 5 matching bases. This CDR3 comprises 16 residues. The germline gives CDR1 MGHDK, CDR2 SYGVNS. Trimming removed 3 bases from V and 8 bases from J, with 22 bases in between. CDR3 in DNA: TGTGCCAGCAGTGACCCAATTGGTGGCAGGGATGGGGGCTACACCTTC. It encodes CASSDPIGGRDGGYTF.

A single count supports this clone. The chain recombines TRBV28 with TRBJ1-5; the D gene is possibly TRBD1 (6 bases). The germline V and J ends were trimmed by 5 bases and 9 bases, with 14 bases remaining between them. In germline, CDR1 is MDHEN, CDR2 SYDVKM. The CDR3 sequence is 13 residues long. DNA for the CDR3: TGTGCCAGCAGTCCAGGGGATCACGGGCCCCAGCATTTT. Encoded protein: CASSPGDHGPQHF.

V and J are TRBV28 and TRBJ1-5; unclear D gene. Germline assignment: CDR1 MDHEN and CDR2 SYDVKM. CDR3 size: 13 residues. V dropped 6 bases and J dropped 5 bases, with 11 bases sitting between them. The CDR3 DNA follows: TGTGCCAGCAGGCCAGACTTAGATCAGCCCCAGCATTTT. Residues: CASRPDLDQPQHF.

The sample holds a few counts of this clone. The V gene is TRBV19, the J gene TRBJ1-6, with a tentative D call TRBD1 (6 bases). Germline V gene lookup returns CDR1 LNHDA and CDR2 SQIVND (reference sequence). The CDR3 is made up of 13 amino acids. The V end was cut by 5 bases, the J end by 7 bases, with 9 bases between. DNA of the CDR3: TGTGCCAGTAGTCCAGGGGAAAATTCACCCCTCCACTTT. Protein product: CASSPGENSPLHF.

In the case of this clone: This CDR3 is also generated by other DNA sequences in the sample. The chain employs TRBV30 and TRBJ1-1; D gene uncertain. Trimming took 1 base from V and 3 from J, leaving 6 bases between them. Germline loops: CDR1 GTSNPN, CDR2 SVGIG (reference sequence). The CDR3 consists of 12 residues. Here the CDR3 DNA reads TGTGCCTGGAGTGACAGAGACACTGAAGCTTTCTTT. The encoded protein is CAWSDRDTEAFF.

This chain uses TRBV19 with TRBJ1-5; no reliable D call. Between the trimmed V and J ends, which lost 5 bases and 5 bases, there was a span of 13 bases. CDR1 is LNHDA, CDR2 SQIVND, per germline (reference sequence). The CDR3 spans 14 residues. The CDR3, as DNA: TGTGCCAGTAGTCCACCGGCAGAGGATCAGCCCCAGCATTTT. Translated, it gives CASSPPAEDQPQHF. The full variable domain, completed using reference TRBV19 and TRBJ1-5, is DGGITQSPKYLFRKEGQNVTLSCEQNLNHDAMYWYRQDPGQGLRLIYYSQIVNDFQKGDIAEGYSVSREKKESFPLTVTSAQKNPTAFYLCASSPPAEDQPQHFGDGTRLSIL.

The rearrangement links TRBV14 to TRBJ2-7; D perhaps matches TRBD2 (5 bases). CDR1 SGHDN and CDR2 FVKESK come from the germline V gene. V was clipped by 2 bases and J by 2 bases, with 10 bases between them. CDR3 length equals 14 residues. The CDR3 here is CASSQLVGAYEQYF. The CDR3 nucleotides read TGTGCCAGCAGCCAATTGGTGGGAGCCTACGAGCAGTACTTC.